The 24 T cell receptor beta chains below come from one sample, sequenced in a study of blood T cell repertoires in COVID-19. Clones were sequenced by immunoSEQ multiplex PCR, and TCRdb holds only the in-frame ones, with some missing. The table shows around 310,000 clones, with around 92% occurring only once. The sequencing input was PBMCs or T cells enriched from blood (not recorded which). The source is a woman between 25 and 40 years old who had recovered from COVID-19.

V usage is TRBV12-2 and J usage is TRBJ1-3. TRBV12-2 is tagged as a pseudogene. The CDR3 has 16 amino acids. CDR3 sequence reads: CASRFKAGRPGNTIYF. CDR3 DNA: TGTGCAAGTCGCTTTAAAGCGGGCAGACCTGGAAACACCATATATTTT.

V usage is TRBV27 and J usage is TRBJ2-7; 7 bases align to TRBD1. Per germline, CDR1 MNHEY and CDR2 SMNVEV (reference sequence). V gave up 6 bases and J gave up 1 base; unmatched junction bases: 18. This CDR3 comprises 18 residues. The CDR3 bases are TGTGCCAGCAGCAACAAACACACCGGGACAGCTTCTTCCTACGAGCAGTACTTC. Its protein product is CASSNKHTGTASSYEQYF.

This CDR3 is CASSLKDYRDRGYDEQYF. CDR3 DNA sequence: TGCGCCAGCAGCTTGAAGGACTACCGGGACAGGGGTTACGACGAGCAGTACTTC. The rearrangement links TRBV5-1 to TRBJ2-7, with 10 bases identical to TRBD1. Germline trimming cut 1 base from V and 5 bases from J; bases unmatched to any gene: 15. CDR1 SGHRS and CDR2 YFSETQ come from the germline V gene. The CDR3 covers 18 residues.

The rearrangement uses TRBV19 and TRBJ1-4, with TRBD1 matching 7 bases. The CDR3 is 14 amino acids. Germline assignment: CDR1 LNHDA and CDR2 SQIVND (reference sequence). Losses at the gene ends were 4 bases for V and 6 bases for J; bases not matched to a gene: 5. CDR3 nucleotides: TGTGCCAGTAGTAAGGGGGCACGATATGAAAAACTGTTTTTT. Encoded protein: CASSKGARYEKLFF.

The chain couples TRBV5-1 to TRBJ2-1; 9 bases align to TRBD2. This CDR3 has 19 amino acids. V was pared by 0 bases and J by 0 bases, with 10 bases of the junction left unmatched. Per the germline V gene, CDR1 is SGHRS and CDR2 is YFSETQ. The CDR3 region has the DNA TGCGCCAGCAGCTTGGCCAAGACTAGCGGCAGAAGCTCCTACAATGAGCAGTTCTTC. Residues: CASSLAKTSGRSSYNEQFF.

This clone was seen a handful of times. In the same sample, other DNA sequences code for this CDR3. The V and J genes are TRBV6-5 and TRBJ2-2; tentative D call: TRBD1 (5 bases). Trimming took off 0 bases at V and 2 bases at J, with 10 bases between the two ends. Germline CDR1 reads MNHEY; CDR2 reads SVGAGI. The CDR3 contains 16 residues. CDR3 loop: CASSYSMGQNTGELFF. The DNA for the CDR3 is TGTGCCAGCAGTTACTCGATGGGGCAAAACACCGGGGAGCTGTTTTTT.

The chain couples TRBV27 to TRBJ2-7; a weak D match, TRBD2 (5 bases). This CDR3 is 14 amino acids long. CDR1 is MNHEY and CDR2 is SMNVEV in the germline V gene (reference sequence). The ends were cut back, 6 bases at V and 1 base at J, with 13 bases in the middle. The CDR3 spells CASSKRPGSYEQYF. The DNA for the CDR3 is TGTGCCAGCAGCAAGCGGCCCGGTTCCTACGAGCAGTACTTC.

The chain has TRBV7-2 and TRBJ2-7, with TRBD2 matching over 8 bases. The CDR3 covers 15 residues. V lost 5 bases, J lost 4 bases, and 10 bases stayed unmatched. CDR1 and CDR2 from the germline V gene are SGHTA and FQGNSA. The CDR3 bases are TGTGCCAGCAGCGAAGCAGCGGGAGTGGCGTACGAGCAGTACTTC. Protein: CASSEAAGVAYEQYF.

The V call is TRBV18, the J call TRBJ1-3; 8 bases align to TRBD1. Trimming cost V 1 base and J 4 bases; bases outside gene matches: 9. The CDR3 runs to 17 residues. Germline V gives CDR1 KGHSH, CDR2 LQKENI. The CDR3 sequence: CASSPLYTGGRGNTIYF. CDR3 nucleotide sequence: TGTGCCAGCTCACCACTGTATACAGGGGGGAGAGGAAACACCATATATTTT. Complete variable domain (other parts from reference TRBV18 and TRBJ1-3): NAGVMQNPRHLVRRRGQEARLRCSPMKGHSHVYWYRQLPEEGLKFMVYLQKENIIDESGMPKERFSAEFPKEGPSILRIQQVVRGDSAAYFCASSPLYTGGRGNTIYFGEGSWLTVV.

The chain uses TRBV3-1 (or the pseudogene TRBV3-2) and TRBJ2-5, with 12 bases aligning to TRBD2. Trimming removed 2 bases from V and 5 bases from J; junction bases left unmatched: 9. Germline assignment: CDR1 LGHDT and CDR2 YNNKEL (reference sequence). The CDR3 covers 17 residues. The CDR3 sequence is CASSQTLAGGPWETQYF. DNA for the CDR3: TGTGCCAGCAGCCAAACTCTAGCGGGAGGGCCTTGGGAGACCCAGTACTTC.

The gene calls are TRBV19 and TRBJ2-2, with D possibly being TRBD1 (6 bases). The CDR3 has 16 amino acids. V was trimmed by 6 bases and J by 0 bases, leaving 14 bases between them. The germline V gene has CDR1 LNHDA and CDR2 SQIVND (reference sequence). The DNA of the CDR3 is TGTGCCAGTAGCGAATCAGGGGCCCCGAACACCGGGGAGCTGTTTTTT. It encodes CASSESGAPNTGELFF.

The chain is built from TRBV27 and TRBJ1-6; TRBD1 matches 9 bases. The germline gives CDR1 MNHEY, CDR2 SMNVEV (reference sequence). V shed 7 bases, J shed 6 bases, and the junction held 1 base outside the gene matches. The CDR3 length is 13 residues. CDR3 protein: CASKGQGNSPLHF. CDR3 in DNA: TGTGCCAGCAAGGGACAGGGTAATTCACCCCTCCACTTT.

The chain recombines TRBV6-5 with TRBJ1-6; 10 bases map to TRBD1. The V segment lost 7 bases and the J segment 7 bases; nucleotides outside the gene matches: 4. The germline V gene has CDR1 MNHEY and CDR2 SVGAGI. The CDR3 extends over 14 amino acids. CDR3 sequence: CASMLTGGNSPLHF. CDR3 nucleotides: TGTGCCAGCATGCTGACAGGGGGCAATTCACCCCTCCACTTT.

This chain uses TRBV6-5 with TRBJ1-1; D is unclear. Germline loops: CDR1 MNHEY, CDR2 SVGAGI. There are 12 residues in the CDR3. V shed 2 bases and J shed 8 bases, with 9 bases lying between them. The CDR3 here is CASSYPAGEAFF. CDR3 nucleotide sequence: TGTGCCAGCAGTTACCCAGCCGGGGAAGCTTTCTTT.

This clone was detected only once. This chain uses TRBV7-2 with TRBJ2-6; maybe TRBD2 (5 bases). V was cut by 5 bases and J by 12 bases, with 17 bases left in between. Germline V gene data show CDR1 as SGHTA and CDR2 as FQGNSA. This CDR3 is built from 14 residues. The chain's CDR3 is CASSVTGIARVLTF. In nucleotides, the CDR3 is TGTGCCAGCAGCGTAACCGGGATAGCTCGCGTCCTGACTTTC.

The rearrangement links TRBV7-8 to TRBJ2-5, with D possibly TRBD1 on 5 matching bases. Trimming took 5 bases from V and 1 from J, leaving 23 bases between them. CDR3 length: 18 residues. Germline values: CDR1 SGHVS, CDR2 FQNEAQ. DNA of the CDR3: TGTGCCAGCAGCATACACCCTCTGTACAGGCAGCTCCAAGAGACCCAGTACTTC. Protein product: CASSIHPLYRQLQETQYF.

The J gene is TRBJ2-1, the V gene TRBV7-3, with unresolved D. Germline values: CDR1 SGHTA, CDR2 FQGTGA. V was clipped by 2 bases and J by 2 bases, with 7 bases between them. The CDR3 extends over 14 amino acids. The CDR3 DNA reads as TGTGCCAGCAGCTTAGACCGGGCCTACAATGAGCAGTTCTTC. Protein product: CASSLDRAYNEQFF.

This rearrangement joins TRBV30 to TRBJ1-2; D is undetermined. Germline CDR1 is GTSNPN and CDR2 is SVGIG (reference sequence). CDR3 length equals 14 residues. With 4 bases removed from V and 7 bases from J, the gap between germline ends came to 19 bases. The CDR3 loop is CAWMKPGILFGYTF. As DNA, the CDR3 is TGTGCCTGGATGAAACCCGGGATTCTCTTTGGCTACACCTTC. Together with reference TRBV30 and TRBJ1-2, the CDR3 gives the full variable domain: SQTIHQWPATLVQPVGSPLSLECTVEGTSNPNLYWYRQAAGRGLQLLFYSVGIGQISSEVPQNLSASRPQDRQFILSSKKLLLSDSGFYLCAWMKPGILFGYTFGSGTRLTVV.

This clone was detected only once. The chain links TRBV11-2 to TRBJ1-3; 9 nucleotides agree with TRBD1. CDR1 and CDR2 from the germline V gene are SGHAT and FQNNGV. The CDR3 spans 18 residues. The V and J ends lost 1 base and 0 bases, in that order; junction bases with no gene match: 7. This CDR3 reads CASSLGGGQGISGNTIYF. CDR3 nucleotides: TGTGCCAGCAGCTTAGGGGGTGGACAGGGGATCTCTGGAAACACCATATATTTT.

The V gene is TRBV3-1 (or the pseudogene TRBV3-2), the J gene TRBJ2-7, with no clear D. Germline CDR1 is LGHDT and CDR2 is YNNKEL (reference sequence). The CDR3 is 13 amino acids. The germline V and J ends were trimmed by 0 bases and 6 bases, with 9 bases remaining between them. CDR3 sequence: CASSQEWIAEQYF. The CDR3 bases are TGTGCCAGCAGCCAAGAGTGGATAGCCGAGCAGTACTTC.

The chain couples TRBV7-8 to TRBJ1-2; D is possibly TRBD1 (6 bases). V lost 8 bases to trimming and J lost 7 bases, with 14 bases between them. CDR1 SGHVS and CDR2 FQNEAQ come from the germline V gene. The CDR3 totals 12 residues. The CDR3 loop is CASSQGLFGYTF. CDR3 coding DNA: TGTGCCAGCTCTCAGGGGTTGTTTGGCTACACCTTC. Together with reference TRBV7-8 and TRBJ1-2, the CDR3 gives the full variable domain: GAGVSQSPRYKVAKRGQDVALRCDPISGHVSLFWYQQALGQGPEFLTYFQNEAQLDKSGLPSDRFFAERPEGSVSTLKIQRTQQEDSAVYLCASSQGLFGYTFGSGTRLTVV.

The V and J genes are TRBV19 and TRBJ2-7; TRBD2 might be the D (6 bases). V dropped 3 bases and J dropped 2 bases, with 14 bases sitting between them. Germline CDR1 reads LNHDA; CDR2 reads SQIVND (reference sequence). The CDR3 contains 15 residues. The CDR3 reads CASSIVASGPYEQYF. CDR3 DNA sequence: TGTGCCAGTAGTATTGTGGCCAGCGGGCCCTACGAGCAGTACTTC.

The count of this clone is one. CDR3 DNA sequence: TGTGCCAGCAGTCAGAGGGGGGGCAGGATCTATGGCTACACCTTC. It translates to CASSQRGGRIYGYTF. The chain is built from TRBV28 and TRBJ1-2; tentative D call: TRBD1 (6 bases). CDR1 is MDHEN, CDR2 SYDVKM, per germline. This CDR3 is 15 amino acids long. The V and J ends lost 5 bases and 4 bases respectively, with 17 bases between them.

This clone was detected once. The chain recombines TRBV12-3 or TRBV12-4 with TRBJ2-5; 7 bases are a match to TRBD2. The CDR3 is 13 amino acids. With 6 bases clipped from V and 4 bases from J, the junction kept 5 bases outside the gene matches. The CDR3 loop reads CASRASGVETQYF. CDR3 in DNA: TGTGCCAGCAGGGCTAGCGGCGTAGAGACCCAGTACTTC.